Below, 32 T cell receptor beta chains from the same sample are listed, as sequenced in a study of T cells in Graves' hyperthyroidism and ophthalmopathy (dated by TCRdb to between 2018 and 2021). Library preparation was by multiplex PCR. Sequencing was carried out with an Illumina HiSeq 2000. The TCR beta CDR3 regions were amplified from RNA transcripts. The first round of RT-PCR for the TCR CDR3 was performed with the HTBI primer set and the Qiagen OneStep RT-PCR kit. In-frame beta chains were kept once TCRdb had trimmed the public reads at Q25 with fastp and called clones with MiXCR. Duplicate CDR3 protein sequences are folded into a single record with the most common DNA and genes. Present in this sample are more than 650,000 distinct CDR3 sequences, 12% to 15% of which were seen just once. In total, the top ten clones hold 10% of the sample. Sequenced: blood. The receptors were gathered from a woman aged 18-30 years with Graves' hyperthyroidism.

This clonotype was seen ten or more times. The chain is built from TRBV11-2 and TRBJ2-7; no definite D call. In germline, CDR1 is SGHAT, CDR2 FQNNGV. The V and J ends lost 4 bases and 3 bases respectively, with 10 bases between them. This CDR3 is built from 13 residues. In DNA, the CDR3 is TGTGCCAGCAGCTCCGGACGGATCTACGAGCAGTACTTC. Amino acids: CASSSGRIYEQYF.

This clonotype was observed many times. The rearrangement uses TRBV7-9 and TRBJ2-7; D gene uncertain. V gave up 2 bases and J gave up 3 bases, with 8 bases separating them. In germline, CDR1 is SEHNR, CDR2 FQNEAQ (reference sequence). The CDR3 consists of 13 residues. The CDR3 region is CASSLTPVYEQYF. DNA of the CDR3: TGTGCCAGCAGCTTAACGCCCGTCTACGAGCAGTACTTC.

This clonotype was counted at least ten times. V and J are TRBV7-6 and TRBJ1-1, with a weak D call TRBD1 (5 bases). There are 14 residues in the CDR3. Germline V CDR1 and CDR2: SGHVS, FNYEAQ. V shed 5 bases and J shed 5 bases, with 15 bases lying between them. The CDR3 spells CASSDGGAWTEAFF. In nucleotides, the CDR3 is TGTGCCAGCAGCGATGGAGGGGCCTGGACTGAAGCTTTCTTT.

The table lists this clonotype with a few counts. The rearrangement joins TRBV20-1 to TRBJ1-6; tentatively, D is TRBD1 (5 bases). Germline V lookup: CDR1 DFQATT, CDR2 SNEGSKA (reference sequence). Trimming pared 4 bases from V and 4 bases from J, leaving 20 bases between. The CDR3 is made up of 17 amino acids. CDR3 amino acids: CSANSLTGPMYNSPLHF. CDR3 nucleotides: TGCAGTGCTAATAGCCTTACAGGTCCTATGTATAATTCACCCCTCCACTTT.

This clonotype was observed a few times. V usage is TRBV15 and J usage is TRBJ2-1, with 11 bases fitting TRBD2. V lost 4 bases, J lost 4 bases, and 3 bases stayed unmatched. This CDR3 region has 15 residues. The germline gives CDR1 LNHNV, CDR2 YYDKDF (reference sequence). The CDR3 DNA reads TGTGCCACCAGCAAGGGGACTAGCGGATACAATGAGCAGTTCTTC. Translating it yields CATSKGTSGYNEQFF.

This clonotype was counted at least ten times. This chain's CDR3 is CASSVIRKGGPYEQYF. CDR3 DNA: TGTGCCAGCAGCGTAATACGGAAGGGGGGCCCCTACGAGCAGTACTTC. This chain joins TRBV7-2 and TRBJ2-7; D is possibly TRBD1 or TRBD2 (6 bases each). V lost 5 bases, J lost 2 bases, and 19 bases lay in between. Germline V gene data show CDR1 as SGHTA and CDR2 as FQGNSA. This CDR3 region has 16 residues.

This clonotype was detected many times. This chain uses TRBV2 with TRBJ1-5; the D gene is possibly TRBD1 (5 bases). Germline CDR1 reads SNHLY; CDR2 reads FYNNEI. Trimming removed 3 bases from V and 6 bases from J, with 9 bases in between. This CDR3 has 13 amino acids. CDR3 in DNA: TGTGCCAGCAGTGACAGGGAGGCTCAGCCCCAGCATTTT. This codes for CASSDREAQPQHF.

A few counts support this clonotype. The chain carries TRBV12-3 or TRBV12-4 and TRBJ2-1; 8 bases line up with TRBD2. V was clipped by 6 bases and J by 2 bases; unmatched bases: 6. The CDR3 has 15 amino acids. The CDR3 protein is CASRPNSGAYNEQFF. The CDR3 DNA reads as TGTGCCAGCAGGCCGAATAGCGGGGCCTACAATGAGCAGTTCTTC.

This clonotype appeared many times. This sequence joins TRBV28 and TRBJ1-2; D perhaps matches TRBD1 (6 bases). Germline V gene sequence: CDR1 MDHEN, CDR2 SYDVKM. CDR3 length: 12 amino acids. V was cut by 5 bases and J by 9 bases, with 13 bases left in between. CDR3 residues: CASSPTGTRYTF. DNA for the CDR3: TGTGCCAGCAGTCCGACAGGCACCCGCTACACCTTC.

This clonotype was seen ten or more times. The rearrangement links TRBV28 to TRBJ1-5, with 9 nucleotides matching TRBD1. Germline values: CDR1 MDHEN, CDR2 SYDVKM. Trimming took 3 bases from V and 7 from J; bases not matched to a gene: 4. This CDR3 region has 14 residues. CDR3: CASSLDRGWQPQHF. In DNA form, the CDR3 reads TGTGCCAGCAGTTTGGACAGGGGCTGGCAGCCCCAGCATTTT.

This clonotype was detected many times. V usage is TRBV27 and J usage is TRBJ1-2; D unresolved. The CDR3 is 18 residues long. The V end was cut by 2 bases, the J end by 1 base, with 20 bases between. CDR1 and CDR2 (germline): MNHEY, SMNVEV (reference sequence). CDR3 nucleotide sequence: TGTGCCAGCAGTTTAGGCGGGGATAGCCGCTCCCTTAACTATGGCTACACCTTC. Protein: CASSLGGDSRSLNYGYTF.

On this clonotype itself: A much larger clone differs from this one at a single base, so this may be a read error. The V call is TRBV6-1, the J call TRBJ1-5; D not certain. The V gene lost 7 bases and the J gene lost 5 bases, with 12 bases spanning the gap. The germline V gene encodes CDR1 MNHNS and CDR2 SASEGT. The CDR3 length is 13 residues. CDR3 bases: TGTGCCAGCATGGAGGACGGGGATCAGCCCCAGCATTTT. This codes for CASMEDGDQPQHF.

This clonotype was detected many times. The chain recombines TRBV5-1 with TRBJ2-5, with D tentatively TRBD1 (5 bases). Trimming pared 5 bases from V and 1 base from J, leaving 15 bases between. The length of the CDR3 is 15 residues. The V gene's germline CDR1 is SGHRS and CDR2 YFSETQ. The DNA of the CDR3 is TGCGCCAGCAGGCCACAGACAGCCACCCAAGAGACCCAGTACTTC. Translated: CASRPQTATQETQYF.

This sequence joins TRBV12-3 or TRBV12-4 and TRBJ2-1; 11 bases align to TRBD2. This CDR3 spans 14 amino acids. Losses at the gene ends were 7 bases for V and 4 bases for J; bases not matched to a gene: 3. CDR3 sequence: CASKGLAVYNEQFF. The DNA of the CDR3 is TGTGCCAGCAAGGGACTAGCGGTTTACAATGAGCAGTTCTTC.

This clonotype has just a few counts. This chain uses TRBV5-4 with TRBJ2-1; D may be TRBD2 (5 bases). V was clipped by 0 bases and J by 3 bases, with 10 bases between them. CDR1 and CDR2 from the germline V gene are SGHNT and YYREEE (reference sequence). There are 15 residues in the CDR3. CDR3 amino acids: CASSLVGVVYNEQFF. CDR3 bases: TGTGCCAGCAGCTTGGTGGGAGTCGTCTACAATGAGCAGTTCTTC.

This clonotype came up many times. The CDR3 DNA is TGTGCCAGCAGCTTTTCCCGGGCGGAGATTACGCAGTATTTT. This codes for CASSFSRAEITQYF. The chain has TRBV7-2 and TRBJ2-3; D is unresolved. The CDR3 consists of 14 residues. Trimming stripped 3 bases from V and 8 bases from J, with 15 bases between. The germline V gene encodes CDR1 SGHTA and CDR2 FQGNSA.

The chain carries TRBV11-2 and TRBJ2-3, with 11 bases matching TRBD2. Germline CDR1 reads SGHAT; CDR2 reads FQNNGV. This CDR3 is built from 16 residues. V dropped 5 bases and J dropped 2; count of bases not matched to a gene: 6. CDR3 DNA sequence: TGTGCCAGCAGCCGAGGGACTAGCGGCCCCACAGATACGCAGTATTTT. Its translation is CASSRGTSGPTDTQYF.

There are a few counts of this clonotype. This chain uses TRBV13 with TRBJ1-5, with a possible D match to TRBD1 (5 bases). Germline V gene data show CDR1 as PRHDT and CDR2 as FYEKMQ (reference sequence). The CDR3 covers 14 residues. Trimming cost V 0 bases and J 6 bases, with 9 bases left between them. The CDR3 is CASSLGPRVQPQHF. The CDR3 DNA reads TGTGCCAGCAGCTTAGGCCCCAGGGTTCAGCCCCAGCATTTT.

This clonotype was seen a few times. A much larger clone lies one base from this, so it may be a read error. V is TRBV27 and J is TRBJ2-5, with D possibly matching TRBD2 (5 bases). Germline V gives CDR1 MNHEY, CDR2 SMNVEV (reference sequence). The length of the CDR3 is 14 residues. The DNA of the CDR3 is TGTGCCAACAGTTTATCGCCTCAGCGGGAGACCCAGTACTTC. It specifies CANSLSPQRETQYF.

Only a few counts were recorded for this clonotype. Just one base apart from a much larger clone, this may be a read error. This sequence joins TRBV28 and TRBJ2-1; 10 bases fit TRBD2. Unmatched junction bases numbered 10, after V lost 5 bases and J lost 6 bases. CDR3 length: 16 residues. Looked up from germline, CDR1 is MDHEN and CDR2 is SYDVKM. CDR3 nucleotide sequence: TGTGCCAGCAGTCTTACCCTAGCGGGAGTTGGCAATGAGCAGTTCTTC. Translating gives CASSLTLAGVGNEQFF.

This clonotype came up many times. The gene calls are TRBV7-9 and TRBJ1-1, with 7 positions matching TRBD1. The CDR3 loop spans 16 amino acids. Trimming took 1 base from V and 0 from J; bases not matched to a gene: 5. Germline V lookup: CDR1 SEHNR, CDR2 FQNEAQ (reference sequence). Written as DNA, the CDR3 is TGTGCCAGCAGCTTAGGGACAGGCCCATTGAACACTGAAGCTTTCTTT. This sequence encodes CASSLGTGPLNTEAFF.

This clonotype was counted at least ten times. In nucleotides, the CDR3 is TGCAGTGCTAGAACGCTTTTAGATAGGGTTTACAATGAGCAGTTCTTC. It is translated as CSARTLLDRVYNEQFF. V is TRBV20-1 and J is TRBJ2-1; the D is unclear. In germline, CDR1 is DFQATT, CDR2 SNEGSKA (reference sequence). CDR3 length: 16 amino acids. V was clipped by 2 bases and J by 4 bases, with 18 bases between them.

This clonotype was recorded many times. This chain uses TRBV7-9 with TRBJ2-7; 11 positions match TRBD1. The germline V gene has CDR1 SEHNR and CDR2 FQNEAQ (reference sequence). This CDR3 spans 14 amino acids. The V and J ends lost 5 bases and 5 bases, in that order; junction bases with no gene match: 5. The CDR3 DNA follows: TGTGCCAGCAGCGAGGACAGGGGGCCCCACGAGCAGTACTTC. Its protein is CASSEDRGPHEQYF.

To note about this clonotype: A read error may be the cause here, since a much bigger clone is one base away. This sequence joins TRBV5-1 and TRBJ2-5; possibly TRBD1 for D (6 bases). The V gene's germline CDR1 is SGHRS and CDR2 YFSETQ. V dropped 0 bases and J dropped 1 base, with 7 bases sitting between them. This CDR3 is built from 14 residues. The CDR3 DNA is TGCGCCAGCAGCTTGGAAGGGGGCCAAGAGACCCAGTACTTC. It codes for CASSLEGGQETQYF.

CDR3 sequence: CASRGRGVQYF. In nucleotides, the CDR3 is TGTGCCAGCCGAGGTCGAGGAGTGCAGTACTTC. The chain has TRBV14 and TRBJ2-7; D remains unclear. With 8 bases removed from V and 9 bases from J, the gap between germline ends came to 14 bases. CDR1 is SGHDN, CDR2 FVKESK, per germline. The CDR3 length is 11 residues.

The CDR3 sequence is CASSLDGDSGNTIYF. Here the CDR3 DNA reads TGTGCCAGCAGCTTAGACGGCGACTCTGGAAACACCATATATTTT. The rearrangement uses TRBV11-2 and TRBJ1-3; D gene uncertain. The CDR3 sequence is 15 residues long. Germline V gene sequence: CDR1 SGHAT, CDR2 FQNNGV. V dropped 0 bases and J dropped 0 bases, with 6 bases sitting between them.

A few counts support this clonotype. The V and J genes are TRBV3-1 and TRBJ1-2; D perhaps matches TRBD1 (5 bases). CDR1 and CDR2 (germline): LGHDT, YNNKEL (reference sequence). This CDR3 region has 15 residues. The V end was cut by 4 bases, the J end by 2 bases, with 14 bases between. DNA for the CDR3: TGTGCCAGCAGCCGCGGGACCCTCGGAAACTATGGCTACACCTTC. It encodes CASSRGTLGNYGYTF.

This clonotype was found many times. The chain recombines TRBV11-3 with TRBJ2-5; 7 nucleotides agree with TRBD2. The V gene's germline CDR1 is SGHNT and CDR2 YENEEA. The CDR3 totals 14 residues. Germline trimming cut 6 bases from V and 2 bases from J; bases unmatched to any gene: 6. The CDR3 here is CASSLAANQETQYF. The CDR3, as DNA: TGTGCCAGCAGTCTAGCGGCAAATCAAGAGACCCAGTACTTC.

The V and J genes are TRBV12-3 or TRBV12-4 and TRBJ1-5; D remains ambiguous. V was pared by 7 bases and J by 2 bases, with 15 bases between. This CDR3 region has 15 residues. CDR3 nucleotides: TGTGCCAGCACTACCGTTTCGGAAGGCAATCAGCCCCAGCATTTT. This codes for CASTTVSEGNQPQHF.

Concerning this clonotype: Just one base apart from a much larger clone, this may be a read error. This chain connects TRBV2 to TRBJ1-1; possible D gene TRBD1, 6 bases. CDR1 and CDR2 from the germline V gene are SNHLY and FYNNEI. This CDR3 is 14 amino acids long. CDR3 amino acids: CTSSAQGGNTEAFF. The CDR3, as DNA: TGTACCAGCAGTGCACAGGGTGGGAACACTGAAGCTTTCTTT.

The chain carries TRBV7-9 and TRBJ1-1, with D possibly matching TRBD1 (5 bases). Germline CDR1 is SEHNR and CDR2 is FQNEAQ (reference sequence). The CDR3 has 15 residues. The germline V and J ends were trimmed by 1 base and 2 bases, with 11 bases remaining between them. CDR3 sequence (DNA): TGTGCCAGCAGCTTAGAATTGGGGGGAAACACTGAAGCTTTCTTT. Translation: CASSLELGGNTEAFF.

This clonotype was detected ten times or more. This chain connects TRBV3-1 to TRBJ2-5; maybe TRBD1 (5 bases). Looked up from germline, CDR1 is LGHDT and CDR2 is YNNKEL (reference sequence). V was pared by 5 bases and J by 4 bases, with 8 bases between. CDR3 length: 12 amino acids. The CDR3 DNA follows: TGTGCCAGCAGCGCCAGGGTAGAGACCCAGTACTTC. As protein: CASSARVETQYF.